This TCR beta chain was sequenced in a study of cytomegalovirus exposure and HLA in healthy donors. Sequencing was performed with immunoSEQ multiplex PCR; in TCRdb, only in-frame clones are kept and a portion is missing. The sample lists about 69,000 clones, 96% occurring once. General study results and limits: In vitro experiments confirmed that a few CMV-associated chains were specific for CMV antigens. Subsequent analysis of the approximately 110 validation repertoires found a tendency for first-cohort TCR clusters to co-occur. The study flagged about 150 TCR beta chains as cytomegalovirus-associated.

A roughly 120-subject validation cohort, separate from the approximately 700-subject first cohort, supplied the donors. About this clone: Its antigen remains unidentified.

The length of the CDR3 is 17 residues. The germline CDR1 and CDR2 sequences are SGDLS and YYNGEE. Losses at the gene ends were 0 bases for V and 5 bases for J; bases not matched to a gene: 8. Source material: PBMCs. This receptor was identified in a woman between 18 and 29 years old in good health and CMV-seropositive. The chain combines TRBV9 with TRBJ2-3, with 11 positions matching TRBD2. The CDR3 spells CASSVDLLAGVIDTQYF. CDR3 DNA sequence: TGTGCCAGCAGCGTAGATCTACTAGCGGGGGTAATAGATACGCAGTATTTT. Full variable domain (rest looked up from reference TRBV9 and TRBJ2-3): DSGVTQTPKHLITATGQRVTLRCSPRSGDLSVYWYQQSLDQGLQFLIQYYNGEERAKGNILERFSAQQFPDLHSELNLSSLELGDSALYFCASSVDLLAGVIDTQYFGPGTRLTVL.